The 29 T cell receptor beta chains in this list originate from one sample, sequenced in a study of blood T cell repertoires in COVID-19. Assay: immunoSEQ multiplex PCR; the TCRdb copy retains only in-frame clones and omits some. The sample contains more than 95,000 clones, about four fifths of which appear only once. Sequenced input: peripheral blood. The receptors originated from a woman older than 75 with active or convalescent COVID-19.

This chain uses TRBV4-1 with TRBJ1-1; D is perhaps TRBD1 (5 bases). Germline assignment: CDR1 MGHRA and CDR2 YSYEKL. The CDR3 loop spans 12 amino acids. The V gene lost 4 bases and the J gene lost 5 bases, with 8 bases spanning the gap. CDR3 nucleotide sequence: TGCGCCAGCAGCCCGGGGGGGACTGAAGCTTTCTTT. Protein product: CASSPGGTEAFF.

The chain uses TRBV11-1 and TRBJ1-1; D call uncertain. The CDR3 totals 13 residues. From germline, CDR1 is SGHAT and CDR2 FQDESV (reference sequence). V lost 5 bases to trimming and J lost 6 bases, with 13 bases between them. CDR3 sequence: CASSPSPGAEAFF. For the CDR3, the DNA is TGTGCCAGCAGCCCATCCCCCGGGGCTGAAGCTTTCTTT.

The chain links TRBV19 to TRBJ1-6, with 7 bases that match TRBD1. The CDR3 contains 15 residues. Germline CDR1 is LNHDA and CDR2 is SQIVND (reference sequence). The V segment lost 0 bases and the J segment 6 bases; nucleotides outside the gene matches: 2. The CDR3 reads CASSIDRQGNSPLHF. The CDR3 DNA sequence: TGTGCCAGTAGTATAGATCGACAGGGTAATTCACCCCTCCACTTT.

V and J are TRBV9 and TRBJ2-1; possibly TRBD2 for D (5 bases). Between the trimmed V and J ends, which lost 3 bases and 7 bases, there was a span of 11 bases. The CDR3 spans 13 residues. Germline V gene sequence: CDR1 SGDLS, CDR2 YYNGEE. The CDR3 loop reads CASSALAENEQFF. Written as DNA, the CDR3 is TGTGCCAGCAGCGCCCTAGCAGAAAATGAGCAGTTCTTC.

The chain recombines TRBV7-2 with TRBJ1-1; 7 bases map to TRBD1. The CDR3 sequence is 14 residues long. The ends lost 6 bases at V and 4 bases at J; junction bases unmatched: 8. Looked up from germline, CDR1 is SGHTA and CDR2 is FQGNSA. Here the CDR3 DNA reads TGTGCCAGCAGTCACAGGGGCCCGGGCACTGAAGCTTTCTTT. It specifies CASSHRGPGTEAFF.

The chain links TRBV5-4 to TRBJ2-3; tentatively, D is TRBD2 (5 bases). Trimming removed 4 bases at V and 0 bases at J, with 12 bases between. CDR3 length equals 15 residues. The germline gives CDR1 SGHNT, CDR2 YYREEE (reference sequence). The CDR3 region is CASSPRAGSTDTQYF. The CDR3 bases are TGTGCCAGCAGCCCGCGGGCGGGTAGCACAGATACGCAGTATTTT. Filled out from reference TRBV5-4 and TRBJ2-3, the complete variable domain reads ETGVTQSPTHLIKTRGQQVTLRCSSQSGHNTVSWYQQALGQGPQFIFQYYREEENGRGNFPPRFSGLQFPNYSSELNVNALELDDSALYLCASSPRAGSTDTQYFGPGTRLTVL.

This sequence joins TRBV11-2 and TRBJ2-6; 12 bases align to TRBD2. V was pared by 3 bases and J by 10 bases, with 1 base of the junction left unmatched. The CDR3 consists of 14 residues. Germline-derived CDR1 and CDR2 are SGHAT and FQNNGV. CDR3 amino acids: CASSFTSGGNVLTF. The CDR3 DNA reads as TGTGCCAGCAGCTTCACTAGCGGGGGGAACGTCCTGACTTTC.

The J gene is TRBJ1-4, the V gene TRBV5-6; TRBD1 aligns across 7 bases. The V gene's germline CDR1 is SGHDT and CDR2 YYEEEE. Losses at the gene ends were 4 bases for V and 7 bases for J; bases not matched to a gene: 10. CDR3 size: 15 residues. CDR3 bases: TGTGCCAGCAGCGACTCAGGGGGTAGGGGTGAAAAACTGTTTTTT. This encodes CASSDSGGRGEKLFF.

The genes are TRBV14 and TRBJ1-1; D is perhaps TRBD1 (5 bases). V was shortened by 4 bases and J by 5 bases, with 14 bases between the two germline ends. Germline CDR1 SGHDN, CDR2 FVKESK. The CDR3 runs 14 residues. The CDR3 nucleotides are TGTGCCAGCAGCCTACCGGGGGGATGGACTGAAGCTTTCTTT. Amino acid sequence: CASSLPGGWTEAFF.

The CDR3 loop reads CASRAGTNRQYF. The CDR3 DNA is TGTGCCAGCAGAGCCGGGACTAATCGGCAGTATTTT. The J gene is TRBJ2-3, the V gene TRBV2, with 7 bases matching TRBD2. Germline values: CDR1 SNHLY, CDR2 FYNNEI. J was trimmed by 11 bases and V by 6 bases; bases with no gene match: 8. The CDR3 sequence is 12 residues long.

The rearrangement links TRBV11-2 to TRBJ2-5; the match to TRBD2 covers 9 bases. Germline lookup yields CDR1 SGHAT and CDR2 FQNNGV. Trimming cost V 5 bases and J 4 bases; bases outside gene matches: 5. The CDR3 runs 14 residues. Here the CDR3 DNA reads TGTGCCAGCAGCCAAGGGCGGGGGGGAGAGACCCAGTACTTC. It translates to CASSQGRGGETQYF.

The gene calls are TRBV5-1 and TRBJ1-2, with 7 bases matching TRBD1. The germline gives CDR1 SGHRS, CDR2 YFSETQ. The length of the CDR3 is 15 residues. V was clipped by 0 bases and J by 4 bases; unmatched bases: 6. CDR3 nucleotides: TGCGCCAGCAGCTTGGAGGGGGCGCATCCCTATGGCTACACCTTC. Its protein product is CASSLEGAHPYGYTF.

The chain joins TRBV13 to TRBJ2-1; 9 positions match TRBD2. Germline V gene sequence: CDR1 PRHDT, CDR2 FYEKMQ (reference sequence). With 5 bases clipped from V and 7 bases from J, the junction kept 12 bases outside the gene matches. The length of the CDR3 is 16 residues. CDR3 sequence reads: CASSPRTSVHRNEQFF. The CDR3 coding sequence is TGTGCCAGCAGCCCCCGGACTAGCGTCCACCGGAATGAGCAGTTCTTC.

The V call is TRBV14, the J call TRBJ1-4, with D possibly TRBD1 on 6 matching bases. CDR3 size: 17 residues. Germline lookup yields CDR1 SGHDN and CDR2 FVKESK. The ends were cut back, 5 bases at V and 8 bases at J, with 24 bases in the middle. CDR3 protein: CASSKPTGWSFNEKLFF. As DNA, the CDR3 is TGTGCCAGCAGCAAGCCGACAGGATGGTCTTTTAACGAAAAACTGTTTTTT.

The chain joins TRBV18 to TRBJ1-1; D is unresolved. CDR1 and CDR2 from the germline V gene are KGHSH and LQKENI. Trimming shortened V by 3 bases and J by 3 bases, and 5 bases separated the two germline ends. The CDR3 is made up of 12 amino acids. CDR3 DNA sequence: TGTGCCAGCTCACCCCGGTACACTGAAGCTTTCTTT. Translated: CASSPRYTEAFF. The full variable domain, its missing parts supplied by reference TRBV18 and TRBJ1-1, is NAGVMQNPRHLVRRRGQEARLRCSPMKGHSHVYWYRQLPEEGLKFMVYLQKENIIDESGMPKERFSAEFPKEGPSILRIQQVVRGDSAAYFCASSPRYTEAFFGQGTRLTVV.

The sample holds a few counts of this clone. This chain joins TRBV5-4 and TRBJ1-4; D unclear. Trimming removed 0 bases from V and 3 bases from J, with 9 bases in between. The CDR3 is 15 residues long. Germline V lookup: CDR1 SGHNT, CDR2 YYREEE (reference sequence). The CDR3 nucleotides read TGTGCCAGCAGCTTGGGCGGGGATGCTAATGAAAAACTGTTTTTT. Amino acid sequence: CASSLGGDANEKLFF.

V gene TRBV7-9 combines with J gene TRBJ2-1; a possible D gene is TRBD2 (5 bases). Germline V gene sequence: CDR1 SEHNR, CDR2 FQNEAQ (reference sequence). V was clipped by 1 base and J by 3 bases, with 10 bases between them. This CDR3 contains 15 residues. The CDR3 here is CASSLGLARYNEQFF. The CDR3 DNA reads TGTGCCAGCAGCTTAGGGCTAGCCCGCTACAATGAGCAGTTCTTC. The full variable domain, rest sourced from reference TRBV7-9 and TRBJ2-1, is DTGVSQNPRHKITKRGQNVTFRCDPISEHNRLYWYRQTLGQGPEFLTYFQNEAQLEKSRLLSDRFSAERPKGSFSTLEIQRTEQGDSAMYLCASSLGLARYNEQFFGPGTRLTVL.

J is TRBJ2-5 and V is TRBV29-1; D uncertain. The CDR3 loop spans 14 amino acids. Germline V gene lookup returns CDR1 SQVTM and CDR2 ANQGSEA. Trimming removed 8 bases at V and 5 bases at J, with 21 bases between. The CDR3 protein is CSSCAAPGVETQYF. CDR3 DNA: TGCAGCTCGTGCGCCGCCCCAGGTGTGGAGACCCAGTACTTC.

The rearrangement joins TRBV7-3 to TRBJ1-6, with D unresolved. The germline V gene has CDR1 SGHTA and CDR2 FQGTGA. V was clipped by 3 bases and J by 15 bases, with 15 bases between them. The CDR3 spans 13 residues. The CDR3 spells CASSLGEGRGLHF. DNA for the CDR3: TGTGCCAGCAGCTTGGGAGAGGGTCGAGGCCTCCACTTT.

V and J are TRBV18 and TRBJ2-3, with TRBD2 matching over 9 bases. The CDR3 extends over 15 amino acids. Trimming at V came to 5 bases and at J to 2 bases, leaving 5 bases not matched to a gene. Germline CDR1 reads KGHSH; CDR2 reads LQKENI. CDR3 DNA: TGTGCCAGCTCAATTATAGCGGGAGACACAGATACGCAGTATTTT. Translated, it gives CASSIIAGDTDTQYF.

The chain uses TRBV9 and TRBJ1-4, with 9 positions matching TRBD1. This CDR3 comprises 14 residues. Trimming took 3 bases from V and 8 from J; bases not matched to a gene: 5. The germline V gene has CDR1 SGDLS and CDR2 YYNGEE. The DNA for the CDR3 is TGTGCCAGCAGCGGGGACAGGGCGTGGGAAAAACTGTTTTTT. Its translation is CASSGDRAWEKLFF.

This clone was recorded a few times. The chain joins TRBV5-4 to TRBJ1-6, with D perhaps TRBD1 (6 bases). Trimming left V 4 bases short and J 7 bases short, with 18 bases between. Germline CDR1 reads SGHNT; CDR2 reads YYREEE (reference sequence). The CDR3 extends over 16 amino acids. In nucleotides, the CDR3 is TGTGCCAGCAGCCCCAGCGTCGGGGGGCCGAATTCACCCCTCCACTTT. Protein product: CASSPSVGGPNSPLHF.

This chain joins TRBV15 and TRBJ1-5; 7 positions agree with TRBD1. This CDR3 is 14 amino acids long. Trimming took 1 base from V and 5 from J; bases not matched to a gene: 2. CDR1 and CDR2 from the germline V gene are LNHNV and YYDKDF (reference sequence). As DNA, the CDR3 is TGTGCCACCAGCAGAGGCAGGGGGGATCAGCCCCAGCATTTT. This codes for CATSRGRGDQPQHF. The variable domain in full, with the rest retrieved from reference TRBV15 and TRBJ1-5, is DAMVIQNPRYQVTQFGKPVTLSCSQTLNHNVMYWYQQKSSQAPKLLFHYYDKDFNNEADTPDNFQSRRPNTSFCFLDIRSPGLGDTAMYLCATSRGRGDQPQHFGDGTRLSIL.

The rearrangement links TRBV28 to TRBJ1-2; tentative D call: TRBD1 (6 bases). Trimming took 7 bases from V and 2 from J, leaving 17 bases between them. Germline loops: CDR1 MDHEN, CDR2 SYDVKM. The CDR3 is made up of 15 amino acids. The CDR3: CASTKTRTANYGYTF. The CDR3 nucleotides read TGTGCCAGCACCAAGACAAGGACAGCGAACTATGGCTACACCTTC.

The rearrangement uses TRBV27 and TRBJ1-5; 11 bases fit TRBD1. This CDR3 comprises 15 residues. V lost 5 bases to trimming and J lost 5 bases; unmatched junction nucleotides: 5. Germline V gene lookup returns CDR1 MNHEY and CDR2 SMNVEV (reference sequence). The CDR3 coding sequence is TGTGCCAGCAGTCTGGGGACAGGGGGTGATCAGCCCCAGCATTTT. Its protein is CASSLGTGGDQPQHF.

The rearrangement joins TRBV10-2 to TRBJ2-7, with 15 bases fitting TRBD2. This CDR3 spans 17 amino acids. V lost 8 bases and J lost 1; bases outside the gene matches: 9. Germline V gene lookup returns CDR1 WSHSY and CDR2 SAAADI. The CDR3 here is CASGTGTSGGRSYEQYF. The CDR3 DNA reads TGCGCCAGCGGTACCGGGACTAGCGGGGGGAGATCCTACGAGCAGTACTTC.

The chain joins TRBV11-2 to TRBJ1-1; TRBD1 is a possible D gene (5 bases). The V end was cut by 0 bases, the J end by 0 bases, with 8 bases between. CDR1 is SGHAT, CDR2 FQNNGV, per germline. CDR3 length: 15 amino acids. CDR3 in amino acids: CASSLDGTLNTEAFF. The CDR3 DNA reads as TGTGCCAGCAGCTTAGATGGGACTCTGAACACTGAAGCTTTCTTT.

The chain joins TRBV28 to TRBJ1-3; D is unresolved. Trimming removed 10 bases at V and 1 base at J, with 8 bases between. Germline CDR1 is MDHEN and CDR2 is SYDVKM. The CDR3 spans 12 residues. CDR3 loop: CATRASGNTIYF. CDR3 DNA: TGTGCCACCCGCGCTTCTGGAAACACCATATATTTT.

The J gene is TRBJ2-5, the V gene TRBV11-2; 7 bases agree with TRBD2. V lost 6 bases and J lost 2; bases outside the gene matches: 3. This CDR3 spans 13 amino acids. Germline V gene data show CDR1 as SGHAT and CDR2 as FQNNGV. CDR3 sequence: CASRGLLQETQYF. Here the CDR3 DNA reads TGTGCCAGCAGGGGACTACTTCAAGAGACCCAGTACTTC.